This TCR beta chain emerged from a study of blood T cell repertoires in COVID-19. Clones were read by immunoSEQ multiplex PCR, and TCRdb kept only the in-frame ones, dropping some. The sample has fewer than 500,000 clones, more than 75% seen once; the top ten hold roughly 1.1%. Germline V gives CDR1 SGHTS, CDR2 YDEGEE. The junction had 10 bases not matched to a gene; V was cut back by 2 bases and J by 7 bases. This CDR3 is built from 17 residues. V usage is TRBV5-8 and J usage is TRBJ1-6; 9 nucleotides line up with TRBD1. Sequencing used peripheral blood. The clonotype comes from a human donor with acute or convalescent COVID-19. The donor label of this sample is uncertain. The CDR3 DNA is TGTGCCAGCAGCTTTACAGGGGGCGCCTTTATGAATTCACCCCTCCACTTT. This sequence encodes CASSFTGGAFMNSPLHF.